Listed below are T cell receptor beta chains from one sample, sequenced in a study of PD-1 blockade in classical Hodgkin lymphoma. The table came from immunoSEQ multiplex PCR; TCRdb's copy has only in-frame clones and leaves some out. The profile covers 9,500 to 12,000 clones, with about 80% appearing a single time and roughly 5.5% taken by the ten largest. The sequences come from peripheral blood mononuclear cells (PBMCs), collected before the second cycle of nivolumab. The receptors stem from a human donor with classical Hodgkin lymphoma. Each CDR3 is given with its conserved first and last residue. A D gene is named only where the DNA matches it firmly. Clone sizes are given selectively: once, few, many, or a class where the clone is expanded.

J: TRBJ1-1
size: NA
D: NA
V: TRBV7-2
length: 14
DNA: TGTGCCAGCAGAATCAGGGGAGCGGGAACTGAAGCTTTCTTT
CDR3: CASRIRGAGTEAFF

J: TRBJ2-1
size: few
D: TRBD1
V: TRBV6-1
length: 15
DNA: TGTGCCAGCAGACCCCCGGACAGGAGATACAATGAGCAGTTCTTC
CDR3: CASRPPDRRYNEQFF

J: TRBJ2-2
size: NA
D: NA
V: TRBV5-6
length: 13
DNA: TGTGCCAGCAGCTTCCAGGGTCCCGGGGAGCTGTTTTTT
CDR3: CASSFQGPGELFF

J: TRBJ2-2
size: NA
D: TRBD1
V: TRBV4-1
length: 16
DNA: TGCGCCAGCAGCCAAACCGGGACAGGGGCGATCGGGGAGCTGTTTTTT
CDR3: CASSQTGTGAIGELFF

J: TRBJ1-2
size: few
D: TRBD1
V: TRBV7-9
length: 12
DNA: TGTGCCAGCATGGGGACAGGGCAAGGCTACACCTTC
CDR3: CASMGTGQGYTF

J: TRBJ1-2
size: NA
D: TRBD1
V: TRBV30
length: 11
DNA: TGTGCCTGGAGGGACAGGGGTTTAAGCACCTTC
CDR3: CAWRDRGLSTF

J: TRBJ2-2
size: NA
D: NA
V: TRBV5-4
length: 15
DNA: TGTGCCAGCACCTGGGGGGGCCGGGGGACCGGGGAGCTGTTTTTT
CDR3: CASTWGGRGTGELFF

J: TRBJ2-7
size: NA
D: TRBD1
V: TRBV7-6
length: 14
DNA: TGTGCCAGCAGCTCCGGTTGGGACAGCTACGAGCAGTACTTC
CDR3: CASSSGWDSYEQYF

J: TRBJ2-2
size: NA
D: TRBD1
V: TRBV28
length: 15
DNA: TGTGCCAGCAAACCCCCGGGACAGTTGACCGGGGAGCTGTTTTTT
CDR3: CASKPPGQLTGELFF

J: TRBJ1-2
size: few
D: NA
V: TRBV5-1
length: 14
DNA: TGCGCCAGCAGCTTGGCCGGAGTAAACTGGGACTACACCTTC
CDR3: CASSLAGVNWDYTF

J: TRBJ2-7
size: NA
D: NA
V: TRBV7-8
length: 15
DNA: TGTGCCAGCAGCTTAGGAGTCGGGGCGGCCTACGAGCAGTACTTC
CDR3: CASSLGVGAAYEQYF

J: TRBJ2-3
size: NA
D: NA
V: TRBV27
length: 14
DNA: TGTGCCAGCAGTGACAGATCTAGCACAGATACGCAGTATTTT
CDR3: CASSDRSSTDTQYF

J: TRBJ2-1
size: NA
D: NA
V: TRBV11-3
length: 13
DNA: TGTGCCAGCAGTTCGGGACTTTACAATGAGCAGTTCTTC
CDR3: CASSSGLYNEQFF

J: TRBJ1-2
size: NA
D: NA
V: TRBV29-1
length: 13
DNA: TGCAGCGTTGAAGATCACAGGATACGTGGCTACACCTTC
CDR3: CSVEDHRIRGYTF

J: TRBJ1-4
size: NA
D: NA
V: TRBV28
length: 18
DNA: TGTGCCAGCAGTCAGCCCCAGGGGTTGGGTTTAACTAATGAAAAACTGTTTTTT
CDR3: CASSQPQGLGLTNEKLFF

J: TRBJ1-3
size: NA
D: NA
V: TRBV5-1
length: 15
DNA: TGCGCCAGCAGCTTGTCTGTATCCTCTGGAAACACCATATATTTT
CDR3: CASSLSVSSGNTIYF

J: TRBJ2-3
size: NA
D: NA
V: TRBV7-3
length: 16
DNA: TGTGCCAGCAGCTTCCTCGGGGGGCTAAGTGCAGATACGCAGTATTTT
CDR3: CASSFLGGLSADTQYF

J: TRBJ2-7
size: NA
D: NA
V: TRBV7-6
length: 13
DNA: TGTGCCAGCAGCCCCGGACAGATCTACGAGCAGTACTTC
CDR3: CASSPGQIYEQYF

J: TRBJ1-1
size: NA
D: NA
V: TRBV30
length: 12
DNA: TGTGCCTGGAGTGGTGGTACAACTGAAGCTTTCTTT
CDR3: CAWSGGTTEAFF

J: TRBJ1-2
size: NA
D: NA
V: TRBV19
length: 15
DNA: TGTGCCAGTAGTATCGGGCAGATCTCCATCTATGGCTACACCTTC
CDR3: CASSIGQISIYGYTF

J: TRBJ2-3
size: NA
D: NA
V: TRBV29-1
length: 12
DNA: TGCAGCGTTGGCAGGGGCATCGATACGCAGTATTTT
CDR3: CSVGRGIDTQYF

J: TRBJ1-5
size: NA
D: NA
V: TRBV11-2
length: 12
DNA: TGTGCCAGCAGCTCTGGAACCCCACCCAAGCATTTT
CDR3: CASSSGTPPKHF

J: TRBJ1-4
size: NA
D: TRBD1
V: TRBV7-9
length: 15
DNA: TGTGCCAGCAGCTTAGATCGGGACAGTAATGAAAAACTGTTTTTT
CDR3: CASSLDRDSNEKLFF

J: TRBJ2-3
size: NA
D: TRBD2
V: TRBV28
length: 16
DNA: TGTGCCAGCATTCCCCTTCTAGCGGGAGTCACAGATACGCAGTATTTT
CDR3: CASIPLLAGVTDTQYF

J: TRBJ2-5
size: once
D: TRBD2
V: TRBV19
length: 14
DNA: TGTGCCAGTAGTGACGGCGGGAGCCAAGAGACCCAGTACTTC
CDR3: CASSDGGSQETQYF

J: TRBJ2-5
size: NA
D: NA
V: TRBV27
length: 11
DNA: TGTGCCGCGGGCCGGAAAGAGACCCAGTACTTC
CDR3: CAAGRKETQYF

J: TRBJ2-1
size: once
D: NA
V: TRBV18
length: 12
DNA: TGTGCCAGCTCGCGGGACAGTAATGAGCAGTTCTTC
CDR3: CASSRDSNEQFF

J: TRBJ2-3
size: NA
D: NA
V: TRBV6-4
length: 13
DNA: TGTGCCAGCAGTGTGAAGGGCGCAGATACGCAGTATTTT
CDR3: CASSVKGADTQYF

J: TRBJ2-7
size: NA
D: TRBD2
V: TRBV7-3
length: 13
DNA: TGTGCCAGCAGCCCCGCAGGGAGGGACGAGCAGTACTTC
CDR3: CASSPAGRDEQYF

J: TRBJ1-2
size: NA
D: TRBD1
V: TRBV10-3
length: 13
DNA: TGTGCCATCAGGACCGGACAGGGGTATGGCTACACCTTC
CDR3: CAIRTGQGYGYTF

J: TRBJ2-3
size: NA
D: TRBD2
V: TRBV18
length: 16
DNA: TGTGCCAGCTCACATACAGCCACCCGGGGGGTAGATACGCAGTATTTT
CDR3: CASSHTATRGVDTQYF

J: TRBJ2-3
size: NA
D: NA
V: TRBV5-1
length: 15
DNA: TGCGCCAGCACCCGAGGAGGCTCTAGCACAGATACGCAGTATTTT
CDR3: CASTRGGSSTDTQYF

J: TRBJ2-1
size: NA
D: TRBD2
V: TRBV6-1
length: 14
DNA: TGTGCCACCATGACTAGCGGTTGGGACAATGAGCAGTTCTTC
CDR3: CATMTSGWDNEQFF

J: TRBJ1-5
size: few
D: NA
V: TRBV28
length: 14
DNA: TGTGCCAGCAGTTCCTGGGACGTCAATCAGCCCCAGCATTTT
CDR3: CASSSWDVNQPQHF

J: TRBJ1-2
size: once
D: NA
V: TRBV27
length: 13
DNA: TGTGCCAGCAGTTTAATGGGGAACTATGGCTACACCTTC
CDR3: CASSLMGNYGYTF

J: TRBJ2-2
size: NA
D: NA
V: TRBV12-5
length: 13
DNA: TGTGCTAGTGGTTTGCTTAATACCGGGGAGCTGTTTTTT
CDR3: CASGLLNTGELFF

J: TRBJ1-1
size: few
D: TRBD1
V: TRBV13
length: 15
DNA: TGTGCCAGCAGCCCCTTAGGACAGGGGAGAACTGAAGCTTTCTTT
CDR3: CASSPLGQGRTEAFF

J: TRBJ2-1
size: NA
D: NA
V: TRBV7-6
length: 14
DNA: TGTGCCAGCAGCGATTTGGCCGCCTCCAATGAGCAGTTCTTC
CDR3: CASSDLAASNEQFF

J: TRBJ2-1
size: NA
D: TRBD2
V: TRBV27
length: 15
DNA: TGTGCCACCGGTTGGGGGCTAGCGGGAGAAAATGAGCAGTTCTTC
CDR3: CATGWGLAGENEQFF

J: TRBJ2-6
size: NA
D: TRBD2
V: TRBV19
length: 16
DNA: TGTGCCAGTAGTAACCTGGGAGGGGTCGCAGCCAACGTCCTGACTTTC
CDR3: CASSNLGGVAANVLTF

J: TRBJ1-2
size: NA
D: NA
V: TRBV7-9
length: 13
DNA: TGTGCCAGCAGGCCAGGACATATCAATGGCTACACCTTC
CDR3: CASRPGHINGYTF

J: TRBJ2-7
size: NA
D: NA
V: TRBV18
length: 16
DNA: TGTGCCAGCTCACCACGATTGAGGGCCAGGGCCTACGAGCAGTACTTC
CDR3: CASSPRLRARAYEQYF

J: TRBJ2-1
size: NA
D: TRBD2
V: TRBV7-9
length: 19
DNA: TGTGCCAGCAGCTCACCGGGACTAGCGGGCCATTCCTCCTACAATGAGCAGTTCTTC
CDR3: CASSSPGLAGHSSYNEQFF

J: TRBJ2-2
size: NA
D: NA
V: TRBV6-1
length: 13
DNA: TGTGCCAGCAGTGAAGTAGGGGCCGGGGAGCTGTTTTTT
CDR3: CASSEVGAGELFF

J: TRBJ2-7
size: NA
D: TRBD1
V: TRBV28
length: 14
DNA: TGTGCCAGCATGAGCGGACAGGGGGCTTACGAGCAGTACTTC
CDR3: CASMSGQGAYEQYF

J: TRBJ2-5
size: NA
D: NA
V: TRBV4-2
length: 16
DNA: TGTGCCAGCAGCCATAAACCCCAGCCGAAAGAAGAGACCCAGTACTTC
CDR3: CASSHKPQPKEETQYF

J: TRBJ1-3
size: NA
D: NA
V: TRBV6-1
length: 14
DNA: TGTGCCAGCACCCGGGGTCCCTCTGGAAACACCATATATTTT
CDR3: CASTRGPSGNTIYF

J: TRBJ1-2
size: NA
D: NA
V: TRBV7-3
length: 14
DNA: TGTGCCAGCAGCTTACCCGGGAGCCCAAATGGCTACACCTTC
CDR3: CASSLPGSPNGYTF

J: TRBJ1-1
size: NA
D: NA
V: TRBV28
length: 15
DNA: TGTGCCAGCAGTACCCCCGGTTCGGGGAACACTGAAGCTTTCTTT
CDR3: CASSTPGSGNTEAFF

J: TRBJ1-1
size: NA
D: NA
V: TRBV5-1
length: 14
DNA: TGCGCCAGCAGCCCGACGGGTTGGGACACTGAAGCTTTCTTT
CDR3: CASSPTGWDTEAFF

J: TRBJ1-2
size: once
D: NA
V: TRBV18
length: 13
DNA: TGTGCCAGCTCACCCGGGCAGAACTATGGCTACACCTTC
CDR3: CASSPGQNYGYTF

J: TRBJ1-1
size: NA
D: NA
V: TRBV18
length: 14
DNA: TGTGCCAGCTCACCCCAGGCTTCGAACACTGAAGCTTTCTTT
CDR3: CASSPQASNTEAFF

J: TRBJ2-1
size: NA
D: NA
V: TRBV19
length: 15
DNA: TGTGCCAGTAGTCCCGCATCACACGCCTACAATGAGCAGTTCTTC
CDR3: CASSPASHAYNEQFF

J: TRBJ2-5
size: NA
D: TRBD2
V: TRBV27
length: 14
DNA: TGTGCCAGCAGTTTCGGGAGGGACCAAGAGACCCAGTACTTC
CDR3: CASSFGRDQETQYF

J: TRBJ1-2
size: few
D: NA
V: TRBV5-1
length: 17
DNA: TGCGCCAGCAGGGACCTGATGACAGACCTATCTAACTATGGCTACACCTTC
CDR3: CASRDLMTDLSNYGYTF

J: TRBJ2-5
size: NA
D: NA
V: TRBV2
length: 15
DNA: TGTGCCAGCAGTGACCTAGGAGGGGGAAGAGAGACCCAGTACTTC
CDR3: CASSDLGGGRETQYF